The entry that follows covers one T cell receptor (beta chain) sequence. Its matching antigen is unknown. Other nucleotide sequences from this sample produce the same CDR3. Repertoires were generated with immunoSEQ multiplex PCR, while TCRdb's copy carries only in-frame clones and drops some. The table records roughly 130,000 clones, about 88% of them present only once. V lost 0 bases and J lost 0, with 6 bases in between. The CDR3 length is 14 residues. Per the germline V gene, CDR1 is SEHNR and CDR2 is FQNEAQ (reference sequence). The data were obtained in a study of radiation and T cells in renal cell carcinoma. For the study at large: Nephrectomy followed 15 Gy stereotactic body radiation by 4 weeks.

Time point noted: baseline pretreatment blood. Treatment of the sample: 15 Gy SBRT to primary tumor, nephrectomy 4 weeks later. Study outcomes and limitations: Pretreatment tumor biopsies were lacking, so baseline clonotypes are unknown. In blood, top tumor clones expanded by 2 weeks, shrinking by 4.

The V call is TRBV7-9, the J call TRBJ2-7; D is perhaps TRBD1 (6 bases). This specimen was blood, taken from a patient whose treatment included radiotherapy and nephrectomy. The origin of this receptor is a woman in her 50s with renal cell carcinoma. The CDR3: CASSLAGGSYEQYF. CDR3 nucleotide sequence: TGTGCCAGCAGCTTAGCAGGGGGCTCCTACGAGCAGTACTTC.